The 3 T cell receptor beta chains below come from one sample, sequenced in a study of PD-L1 blockade in urothelial cancer. The assay was immunoSEQ multiplex PCR, and TCRdb's table has in-frame clones only and misses some. The sample includes under 120,000 clones, approximately 86% of them seen just once. The sample in question was PBMCs, obtained around atezolizumab (anti-PD-L1) treatment. These receptors were obtained from a man aged 45 to 65 with urothelial cancer.

V and J are TRBV9 and TRBJ2-3; TRBD2 agrees at 7 bases. Germline lookup yields CDR1 SGDLS and CDR2 YYNGEE. The ends lost 4 bases at V and 6 bases at J; junction bases unmatched: 11. This CDR3 region has 15 residues. CDR3 bases: TGTGCCAGCAGCCCTCAGTTGGGGGGGAGGGATACGCAGTATTTT. Its translation: CASSPQLGGRDTQYF.

The chain has TRBV2 and TRBJ2-5; TRBD1 matches at 8 bases. CDR1 and CDR2 (germline): SNHLY, FYNNEI. The ends lost 5 bases at V and 2 bases at J; junction bases unmatched: 7. The CDR3 covers 15 residues. CDR3: CASSPQTGAQETQYF. CDR3 in DNA: TGTGCCAGCAGTCCCCAGACAGGGGCTCAAGAGACCCAGTACTTC.

The chain carries TRBV5-1 and TRBJ2-1; 14 bases fit TRBD2. The V and J ends lost 1 base and 9 bases, in that order; junction bases with no gene match: 3. This CDR3 has 15 residues. Germline values: CDR1 SGHRS, CDR2 YFSETQ. CDR3 bases: TGCGCCAGCAGCTTGATCGGACTAGCGGGAGGTGAGCAGTTCTTC. This translates into CASSLIGLAGGEQFF. The full variable domain, its missing parts supplied by reference TRBV5-1 and TRBJ2-1, is KAGVTQTPRYLIKTRGQQVTLSCSPISGHRSVSWYQQTPGQGLQFLFEYFSETQRNKGNFPGRFSGRQFSNSRSEMNVSTLELGDSALYLCASSLIGLAGGEQFFGPGTRLTVL.